In this sample, the clone carrying this TCR beta chain turned up a few times. The antigen remains unidentified. Germline V CDR1 and CDR2: SGHAT, FQNNGV. The CDR3 has 16 amino acids. Trimming cost V 6 bases and J 3 bases; bases outside gene matches: 13. TCRdb re-called the 5' RACE reads through MiXCR, storing one row per CDR3 protein. This sample has approximately 550,000 distinct CDR3 sequences, with about 22% found just once. These data belong to a study of identical twins. General study results and limits: Twins' surplus sharing was weaker for beta out-of-frame sequences.

This sample was also put to use in a study of yellow fever vaccine responses in identical twins.

The specimen was CD4+ T cells sorted from blood. The sequence was collected from a young woman in good health. The V call is TRBV11-2, the J call TRBJ2-5, with 7 bases fitting TRBD1. The CDR3 protein is CASRVLGTEKKETQYF. As DNA, the CDR3 is TGTGCCAGCAGAGTACTAGGGACAGAGAAAAAAGAGACCCAGTACTTC.